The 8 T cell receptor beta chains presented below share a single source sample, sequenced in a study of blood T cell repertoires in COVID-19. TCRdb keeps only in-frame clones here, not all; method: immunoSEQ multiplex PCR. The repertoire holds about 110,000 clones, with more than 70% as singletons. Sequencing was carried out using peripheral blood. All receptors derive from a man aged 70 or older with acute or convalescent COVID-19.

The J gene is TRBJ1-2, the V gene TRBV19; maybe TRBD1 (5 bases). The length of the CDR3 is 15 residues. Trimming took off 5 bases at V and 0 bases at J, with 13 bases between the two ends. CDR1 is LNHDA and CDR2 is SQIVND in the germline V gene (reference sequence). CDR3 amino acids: CASSASGTTNYGYTF. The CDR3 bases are TGTGCCAGTAGTGCGTCAGGGACTACTAACTATGGCTACACCTTC.

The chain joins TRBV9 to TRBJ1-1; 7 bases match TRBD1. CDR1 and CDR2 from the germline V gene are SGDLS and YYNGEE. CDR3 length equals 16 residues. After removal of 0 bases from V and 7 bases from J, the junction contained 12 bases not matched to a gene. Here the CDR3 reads CASSVAVAGGIREAFF. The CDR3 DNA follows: TGTGCCAGCAGCGTAGCGGTAGCAGGGGGTATCCGTGAAGCTTTCTTT. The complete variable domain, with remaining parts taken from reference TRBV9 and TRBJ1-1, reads DSGVTQTPKHLITATGQRVTLRCSPRSGDLSVYWYQQSLDQGLQFLIQYYNGEERAKGNILERFSAQQFPDLHSELNLSSLELGDSALYFCASSVAVAGGIREAFFGQGTRLTVV.

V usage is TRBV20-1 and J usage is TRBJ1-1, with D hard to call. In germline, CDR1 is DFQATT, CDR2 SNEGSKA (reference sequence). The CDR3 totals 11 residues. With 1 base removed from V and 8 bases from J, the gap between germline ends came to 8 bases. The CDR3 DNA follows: TGCAGTGCTAGAGCAGGACTAGAAGCTTTCTTT. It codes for CSARAGLEAFF.

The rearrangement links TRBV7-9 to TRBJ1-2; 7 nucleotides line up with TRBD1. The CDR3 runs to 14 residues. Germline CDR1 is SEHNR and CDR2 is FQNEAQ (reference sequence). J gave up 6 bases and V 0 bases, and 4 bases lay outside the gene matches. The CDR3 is CASSLADRVHGYTF. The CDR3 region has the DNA TGTGCCAGCAGCTTAGCTGACAGGGTTCATGGCTACACCTTC.

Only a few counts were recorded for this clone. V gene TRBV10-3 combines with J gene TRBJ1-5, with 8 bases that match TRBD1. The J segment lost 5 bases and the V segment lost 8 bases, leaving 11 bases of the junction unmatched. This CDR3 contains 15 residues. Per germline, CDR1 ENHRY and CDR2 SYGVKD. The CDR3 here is CAIPESGTGHQPQHF. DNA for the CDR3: TGTGCCATCCCCGAATCCGGGACAGGCCATCAGCCCCAGCATTTT.

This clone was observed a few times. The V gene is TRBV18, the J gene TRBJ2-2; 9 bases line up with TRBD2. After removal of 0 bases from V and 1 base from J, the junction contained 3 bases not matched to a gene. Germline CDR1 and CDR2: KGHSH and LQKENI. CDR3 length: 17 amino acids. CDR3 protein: CASSPPLAGRNTGELFF. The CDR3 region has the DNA TGTGCCAGCTCACCACCCCTAGCGGGGAGGAACACCGGGGAGCTGTTTTTT.

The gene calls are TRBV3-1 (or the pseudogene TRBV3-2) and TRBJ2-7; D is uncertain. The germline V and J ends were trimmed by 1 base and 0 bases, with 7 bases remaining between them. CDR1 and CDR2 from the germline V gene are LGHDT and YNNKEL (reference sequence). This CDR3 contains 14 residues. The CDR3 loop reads CASSQVTNSYEQYF. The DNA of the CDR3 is TGTGCCAGCAGCCAAGTGACAAACTCCTACGAGCAGTACTTC.

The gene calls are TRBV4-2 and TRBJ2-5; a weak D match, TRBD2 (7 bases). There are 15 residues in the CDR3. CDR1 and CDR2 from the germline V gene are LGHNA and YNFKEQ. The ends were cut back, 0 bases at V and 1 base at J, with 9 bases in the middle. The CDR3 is CASSQEGGAQETQYF. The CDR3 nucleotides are TGTGCCAGCAGCCAAGAAGGGGGGGCCCAAGAGACCCAGTACTTC.